A single sample gave rise to the 27 T cell receptor beta chains below, sequenced in a study of tumor T cells in aggressive B-cell lymphoma. Clones were read by immunoSEQ multiplex PCR, and TCRdb kept only the in-frame ones, dropping some. The sample carries about 6,600 clones, roughly 87% recorded once. The sequencing input was tumor tissue. Receptor source: an adult with diffuse large B cell lymphoma. Some clones in this sample may be carry-over from other donors' samples.

The genes are TRBV10-3 and TRBJ2-1; 9 nucleotides match TRBD1. Germline V gene data show CDR1 as ENHRY and CDR2 as SYGVKD. CDR3 length: 13 amino acids. The V segment lost 4 bases and the J segment 7 bases; nucleotides outside the gene matches: 2. CDR3 in amino acids: CAISGDRENEQFF. In DNA form, the CDR3 reads TGTGCCATCAGTGGGGACAGGGAGAATGAGCAGTTCTTC.

V is TRBV15 and J is TRBJ1-2; tentative D call: TRBD1 (5 bases). Germline V gene lookup returns CDR1 LNHNV and CDR2 YYDKDF (reference sequence). The V gene lost 5 bases and the J gene lost 5 bases, with 15 bases spanning the gap. The CDR3 consists of 14 residues. The DNA for the CDR3 is TGTGCCACCAGCGGCCCGGAACAGGATTATGGCTACACCTTC. As protein: CATSGPEQDYGYTF.

A note on this clone: Relative to the germline gene, one junction end is altered; a read error may explain this. The gene calls are TRBV2 and TRBJ2-1, with a tentative D call TRBD2 (6 bases). From germline, CDR1 is SNHLY and CDR2 FYNNEI. This CDR3 has 16 amino acids. The DNA for the CDR3 is TGTACCAGCAGTGAAGTAGGGAGGCCAACCTACAATGAGCAGTTCTTC. Translation gives CTSSEVGRPTYNEQFF.

The V call is TRBV4-3, the J call TRBJ1-1, with D possibly matching TRBD1 (5 bases). This CDR3 has 16 residues. In germline, CDR1 is LGHNA, CDR2 YSLEER. V dropped 3 bases and J dropped 1 base, with 15 bases sitting between them. As DNA, the CDR3 is TGCGCCAGCAGCCAGGAGCGGGACCCGGAGAACACTGAAGCTTTCTTT. This translates into CASSQERDPENTEAFF.

This chain uses TRBV7-2 with TRBJ1-2; D is unclear. The V gene's germline CDR1 is SGHTA and CDR2 FQGNSA. Trimming stripped 1 base from V and 3 bases from J, with 9 bases between. The CDR3 sequence is 14 residues long. The CDR3 region has the DNA TGTGCCAGCAGCTTAGGAGTCACTCACTATGGCTACACCTTC. Translation gives CASSLGVTHYGYTF. Drawing the rest from reference TRBV7-2 and TRBJ1-2, the complete variable domain is GAGVSQSPSNKVTEKGKDVELRCDPISGHTALYWYRQSLGQGLEFLIYFQGNSAPDKSGLPSDRFSAERTGGSVSTLTIQRTQQEDSAVYLCASSLGVTHYGYTFGSGTRLTVV.

This clone was counted between two and nine times. The J gene is TRBJ2-3, the V gene TRBV27, with D possibly being TRBD2 (5 bases). The V gene lost 4 bases and the J gene lost 1 base, with 12 bases spanning the gap. Germline CDR1 MNHEY, CDR2 SMNVEV (reference sequence). The CDR3 loop spans 15 amino acids. The CDR3 sequence: CASSSASWGTDTQYF. DNA for the CDR3: TGTGCCAGCAGTTCCGCTAGCTGGGGCACAGATACGCAGTATTTT.

The CDR3 loop reads CASSPDINTEAFF. As DNA, the CDR3 is TGTGCCAGCTCACCAGACATCAACACTGAAGCTTTCTTT. The V call is TRBV18, the J call TRBJ1-1; D gene unclear. CDR1 KGHSH and CDR2 LQKENI come from the germline V gene. This CDR3 region has 13 residues. V was pared by 2 bases and J by 2 bases, with 6 bases between. Using reference TRBV18 and TRBJ1-1 for the parts outside the CDR3, the full variable domain is NAGVMQNPRHLVRRRGQEARLRCSPMKGHSHVYWYRQLPEEGLKFMVYLQKENIIDESGMPKERFSAEFPKEGPSILRIQQVVRGDSAAYFCASSPDINTEAFFGQGTRLTVV.

The rearrangement uses TRBV7-6 and TRBJ1-1; D is perhaps TRBD1 (6 bases). V gave up 5 bases and J gave up 10 bases, with 14 bases separating them. The CDR3 has 12 amino acids. Germline V gene sequence: CDR1 SGHVS, CDR2 FNYEAQ. The CDR3: CASSPRGGTAFF. In nucleotides, the CDR3 is TGTGCCAGCAGCCCCAGGGGTGGGACAGCTTTCTTT.

The genes are TRBV30 and TRBJ1-2, with 8 bases that match TRBD1. V trimming: 5 bases; J trimming: 2 bases; junction bases outside the gene matches: 7. The CDR3 extends over 14 amino acids. CDR1 and CDR2 (germline): GTSNPN, SVGIG (reference sequence). The CDR3 sequence is CAWLHRGSNYGYTF. DNA of the CDR3: TGTGCCTGGCTCCACAGGGGGTCAAACTATGGCTACACCTTC.

The chain employs TRBV5-1 and TRBJ2-5; 9 bases are a match to TRBD2. Germline V gene data show CDR1 as SGHRS and CDR2 as YFSETQ. After removal of 0 bases from V and 5 bases from J, the junction contained 5 bases not matched to a gene. CDR3 length: 15 residues. The CDR3 DNA sequence: TGCGCCAGCAGCTTGGCCGGTAGCGGGAGTGAGACCCAGTACTTC. Its protein product is CASSLAGSGSETQYF.

The chain links TRBV15 to TRBJ2-5; D uncertain. Germline V CDR1 and CDR2: LNHNV, YYDKDF (reference sequence). This CDR3 is 15 amino acids long. Trimming stripped 0 bases from V and 0 bases from J, with 8 bases between. CDR3 sequence reads: CATSRERLYQETQYF. In DNA, the CDR3 is TGTGCCACCAGCAGAGAAAGACTCTACCAAGAGACCCAGTACTTC. Together with reference TRBV15 and TRBJ2-5, the CDR3 gives the full variable domain: DAMVIQNPRYQVTQFGKPVTLSCSQTLNHNVMYWYQQKSSQAPKLLFHYYDKDFNNEADTPDNFQSRRPNTSFCFLDIRSPGLGDTAMYLCATSRERLYQETQYFGPGTRLLVL.

This clone was recorded once. The V gene is TRBV28, the J gene TRBJ2-1, with D tentatively TRBD2 (5 bases). V dropped 1 base and J dropped 8 bases, with 6 bases sitting between them. This CDR3 has 12 residues. Germline CDR1 is MDHEN and CDR2 is SYDVKM. The CDR3 protein is CASSLYSDEQFF. DNA for the CDR3: TGTGCCAGCAGTTTATATAGCGATGAGCAGTTCTTC.

The V gene is TRBV9, the J gene TRBJ2-1; D perhaps matches TRBD2 (6 bases). Trimming left V 3 bases short and J 0 bases short, with 13 bases between. The CDR3 is 16 residues long. Germline CDR1 and CDR2: SGDLS and YYNGEE. For the CDR3, the DNA is TGTGCCAGCAGCGAGTACGACGGGAGCTCCTACAATGAGCAGTTCTTC. Protein: CASSEYDGSSYNEQFF.

To note about this clone: Germline is not matched at one junction end, which may reflect a read error. V and J are TRBV7-9 and TRBJ2-7; 9 bases agree with TRBD1. There are 15 residues in the CDR3. Germline V CDR1 and CDR2: SEHNR, FQNEAQ (reference sequence). The CDR3 region has the DNA TGTGCCAACAGCCCAGAACAGGGGGCAGGCTACGAGCAGTACTTC. Translation: CANSPEQGAGYEQYF.

This clone was picked up a small number of times. This chain's CDR3 is CASSQPGYEQYF. The CDR3 nucleotides read TGCGCCAGCAGCCAACCCGGCTACGAGCAGTACTTC. V and J are TRBV4-1 and TRBJ2-7; no clear D. The CDR3 has 12 amino acids. Germline CDR1 reads MGHRA; CDR2 reads YSYEKL. Trimming took 2 bases from V and 3 from J, leaving 5 bases between them.

V gene TRBV28 combines with J gene TRBJ2-3, with 10 positions matching TRBD1. With the DNA end fitting TRBJ1-5 better, the J assignment may be wrong. CDR1 is MDHEN, CDR2 SYDVKM, per germline. This CDR3 comprises 11 residues. CDR3 DNA sequence: TGTGCCAGTGGGACAGGGGATACGCAGCATTTT. This codes for CASGTGDTQHF.

The genes are TRBV19 and TRBJ1-2; D is undetermined. The V gene's germline CDR1 is LNHDA and CDR2 SQIVND (reference sequence). With 3 bases removed from V and 2 bases from J, the gap between germline ends came to 10 bases. The CDR3 runs to 14 residues. CDR3 amino acids: CASSISGMNYGYTF. The DNA for the CDR3 is TGTGCCAGTAGTATTAGTGGTATGAACTATGGCTACACCTTC.

This clone was counted only a few times. J is TRBJ1-4 and V is TRBV19; TRBD1 matches at 7 bases. The CDR3 runs to 14 residues. Germline CDR1 reads LNHDA; CDR2 reads SQIVND (reference sequence). Losses at the gene ends were 6 bases for V and 5 bases for J; bases not matched to a gene: 6. The CDR3 nucleotides are TGTGCCAGTAGATACACAGGGGAAAATGAAAAACTGTTTTTT. Its translation: CASRYTGENEKLFF.

The chain combines TRBV19 with TRBJ1-6; 8 nucleotides align to TRBD1. Germline values: CDR1 LNHDA, CDR2 SQIVND (reference sequence). J lost 7 bases, V lost 9 bases, and 8 bases had no gene match. CDR3 length: 14 residues. The CDR3 DNA sequence: TGTGCCAGCCAAAACCGGGACAGGAATTCACCCCTCCACTTT. This sequence encodes CASQNRDRNSPLHF.

This chain connects TRBV7-3 to TRBJ2-7; the D gene is possibly TRBD2 (7 bases). V was clipped by 1 base and J by 5 bases, with 15 bases between them. The CDR3 loop spans 15 amino acids. Per the germline V gene, CDR1 is SGHTA and CDR2 is FQGTGA. As DNA, the CDR3 is TGTGCCAGCAGCTTAAATGGGGGGGCGCCCGACGAGCAGTACTTC. Its protein product is CASSLNGGAPDEQYF.

The V and J genes are TRBV23-1 and TRBJ2-3, with 8 bases aligning to TRBD1. TRBV23-1 is an open reading frame, and its role is uncertain. This CDR3 is built from 16 residues. V lost 2 bases to trimming and J lost 3 bases; unmatched junction nucleotides: 7. CDR3 DNA: TGCGCCAGCAGTCAACGCTGGGACAGGAAAACAGATACGCAGTATTTT. Translating gives CASSQRWDRKTDTQYF.

CDR3 sequence reads: CASSLGLAGGPETQYF. The CDR3 nucleotides are TGCGCCAGCAGCTTGGGACTAGCGGGAGGGCCCGAGACCCAGTACTTC. The rearrangement links TRBV5-1 to TRBJ2-5; 14 bases map to TRBD2. The germline V gene encodes CDR1 SGHRS and CDR2 YFSETQ. This CDR3 has 16 amino acids. After removal of 0 bases from V and 5 bases from J, the junction contained 3 bases not matched to a gene.

DNA of the CDR3: TGTGCCAGCAGGGGACTAGCGGGGGTTGCCGGGGAGCTGTTTTTT. Translating it yields CASRGLAGVAGELFF. The chain joins TRBV7-2 to TRBJ2-2; 14 bases align to TRBD2. The CDR3 extends over 15 amino acids. Trimming cost V 6 bases and J 6 bases; bases outside gene matches: 3. The germline V gene encodes CDR1 SGHTA and CDR2 FQGNSA. The entire variable domain, with the rest obtained from reference TRBV7-2 and TRBJ2-2, is as follows: GAGVSQSPSNKVTEKGKDVELRCDPISGHTALYWYRQSLGQGLEFLIYFQGNSAPDKSGLPSDRFSAERTGGSVSTLTIQRTQQEDSAVYLCASRGLAGVAGELFFGEGSRLTVL.

The chain uses TRBV29-1 and TRBJ2-7; perhaps TRBD1 as D (5 bases). Trimming took off 6 bases at V and 3 bases at J, with 12 bases between the two ends. This CDR3 is 12 amino acids long. The germline gives CDR1 SQVTM, CDR2 ANQGSEA. CDR3 sequence (DNA): TGCAGCGTGGGTGGGGCAGACTACGAGCAGTACTTC. Translated: CSVGGADYEQYF.

The chain links TRBV29-1 to TRBJ2-5, with TRBD2 as a possible D gene (5 bases). Trimming shortened V by 4 bases and J by 2 bases, and 14 bases separated the two germline ends. Germline V gene lookup returns CDR1 SQVTM and CDR2 ANQGSEA. This CDR3 has 14 residues. The CDR3 bases are TGCAGCGTTGGGGAAGGGAGAATTCAAGAGACCCAGTACTTC. It is translated as CSVGEGRIQETQYF.

V and J are TRBV10-3 and TRBJ2-2; 10 nucleotides line up with TRBD2. CDR3 length: 17 amino acids. After removal of 6 bases from V and 2 bases from J, the junction contained 9 bases not matched to a gene. CDR1 ENHRY and CDR2 SYGVKD come from the germline V gene. CDR3 sequence (DNA): TGTGCCATCAGGGGGCCTAGCGGGAGTCGAAACACCGGGGAGCTGTTTTTT. It codes for CAIRGPSGSRNTGELFF.

V and J are TRBV6-6 and TRBJ2-3; 11 nucleotides match TRBD2. The J segment lost 6 bases and the V segment lost 5 bases, leaving 10 bases of the junction unmatched. The CDR3 sequence is 16 residues long. Germline V lookup: CDR1 MNHNY, CDR2 SVGAGI (reference sequence). CDR3 coding DNA: TGTGCCAGCAGTGCCATGACTAGCGGGATGGTGGATACGCAGTATTTT. Protein: CASSAMTSGMVDTQYF.